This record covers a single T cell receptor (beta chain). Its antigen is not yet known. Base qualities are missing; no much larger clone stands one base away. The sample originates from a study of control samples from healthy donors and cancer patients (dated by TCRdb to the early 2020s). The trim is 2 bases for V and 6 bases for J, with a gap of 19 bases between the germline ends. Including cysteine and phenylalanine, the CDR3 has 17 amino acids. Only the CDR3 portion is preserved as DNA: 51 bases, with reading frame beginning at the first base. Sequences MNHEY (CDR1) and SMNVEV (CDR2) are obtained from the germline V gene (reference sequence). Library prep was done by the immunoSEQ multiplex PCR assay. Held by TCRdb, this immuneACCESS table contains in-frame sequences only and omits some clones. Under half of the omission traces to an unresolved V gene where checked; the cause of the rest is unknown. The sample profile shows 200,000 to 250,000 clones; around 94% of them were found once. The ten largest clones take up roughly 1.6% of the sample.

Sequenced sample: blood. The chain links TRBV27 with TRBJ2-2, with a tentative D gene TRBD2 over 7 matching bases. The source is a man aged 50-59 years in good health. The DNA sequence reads TGTGCCAGCAGTTTAATCCAGGGGAGGGCGCAAGCCGGGGAGCTGTTTTTT. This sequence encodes CASSLIQGRAQAGELFF.